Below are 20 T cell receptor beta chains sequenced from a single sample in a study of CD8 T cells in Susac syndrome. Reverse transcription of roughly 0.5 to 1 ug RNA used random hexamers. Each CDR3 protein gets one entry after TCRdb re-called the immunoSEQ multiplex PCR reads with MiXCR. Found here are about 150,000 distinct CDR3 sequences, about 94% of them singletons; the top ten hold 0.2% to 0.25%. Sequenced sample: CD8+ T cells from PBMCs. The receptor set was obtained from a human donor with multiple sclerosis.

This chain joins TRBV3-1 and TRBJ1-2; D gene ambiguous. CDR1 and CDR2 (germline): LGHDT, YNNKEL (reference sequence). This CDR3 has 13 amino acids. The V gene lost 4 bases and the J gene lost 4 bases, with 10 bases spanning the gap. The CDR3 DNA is TGTGCCAGCAGCCCGACGAGACTCTATGGCTACACCTTC. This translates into CASSPTRLYGYTF.

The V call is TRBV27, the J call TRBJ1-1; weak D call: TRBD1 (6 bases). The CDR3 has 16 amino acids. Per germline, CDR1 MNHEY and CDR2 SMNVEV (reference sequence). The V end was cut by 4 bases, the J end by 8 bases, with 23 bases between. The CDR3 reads CASSSLTHTGYIEAFF. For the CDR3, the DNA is TGTGCCAGCAGTTCACTTACCCACACAGGGTACATCGAAGCTTTCTTT.

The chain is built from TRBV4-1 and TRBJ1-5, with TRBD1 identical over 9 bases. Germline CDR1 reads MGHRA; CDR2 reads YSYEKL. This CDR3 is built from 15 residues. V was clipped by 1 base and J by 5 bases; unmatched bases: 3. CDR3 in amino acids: CASSQGTGVYQPQHF. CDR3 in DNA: TGCGCCAGCAGCCAAGGGACAGGGGTGTATCAGCCCCAGCATTTT.

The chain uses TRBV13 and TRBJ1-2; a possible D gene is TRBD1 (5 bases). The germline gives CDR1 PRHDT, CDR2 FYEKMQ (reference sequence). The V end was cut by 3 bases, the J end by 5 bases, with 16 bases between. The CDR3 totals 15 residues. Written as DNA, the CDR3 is TGTGCCAGCAGCTTGCGGACCCGCGGGGGGTATGGCTACACCTTC. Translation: CASSLRTRGGYGYTF.

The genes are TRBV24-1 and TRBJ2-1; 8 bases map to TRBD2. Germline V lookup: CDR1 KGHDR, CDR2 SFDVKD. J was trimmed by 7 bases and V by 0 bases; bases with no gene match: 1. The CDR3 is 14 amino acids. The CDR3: CATSDLQRGNEQFF. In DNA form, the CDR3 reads TGTGCCACCAGTGATTTGCAGCGGGGGAATGAGCAGTTCTTC.

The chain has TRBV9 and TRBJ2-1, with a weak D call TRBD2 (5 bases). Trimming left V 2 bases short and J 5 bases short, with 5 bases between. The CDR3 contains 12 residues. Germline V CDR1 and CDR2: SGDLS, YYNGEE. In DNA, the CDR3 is TGTGCCAGCAGCGTGAGGGACAATGAGCAGTTCTTC. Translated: CASSVRDNEQFF.

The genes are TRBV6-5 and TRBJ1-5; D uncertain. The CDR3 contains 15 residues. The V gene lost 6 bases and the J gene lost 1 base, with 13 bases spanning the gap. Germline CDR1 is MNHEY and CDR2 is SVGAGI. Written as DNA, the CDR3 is TGTGCCAGCAGAACTCAGGAAGGCAGCAATCAGCCCCAGCATTTT. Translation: CASRTQEGSNQPQHF.

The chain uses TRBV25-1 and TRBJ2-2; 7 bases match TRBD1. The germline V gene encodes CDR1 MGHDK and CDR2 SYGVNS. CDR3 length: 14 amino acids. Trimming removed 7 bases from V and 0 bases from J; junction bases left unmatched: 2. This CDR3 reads CASTGTANTGELFF. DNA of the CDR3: TGTGCCAGCACCGGGACAGCGAACACCGGGGAGCTGTTTTTT.

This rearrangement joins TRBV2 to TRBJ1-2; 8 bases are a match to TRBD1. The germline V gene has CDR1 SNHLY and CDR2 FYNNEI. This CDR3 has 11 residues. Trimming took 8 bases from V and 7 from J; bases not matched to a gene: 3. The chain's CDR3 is CASFDRGGYTF. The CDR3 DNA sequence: TGTGCCAGCTTCGACAGGGGTGGCTACACCTTC.

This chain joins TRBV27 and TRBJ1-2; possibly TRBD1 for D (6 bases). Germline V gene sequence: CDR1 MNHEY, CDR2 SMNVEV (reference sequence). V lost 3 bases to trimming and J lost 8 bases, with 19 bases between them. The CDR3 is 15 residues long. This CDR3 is CASSLGQGSLEGYTF. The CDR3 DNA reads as TGTGCCAGCAGTTTGGGGCAGGGGAGTCTAGAGGGCTACACCTTC.

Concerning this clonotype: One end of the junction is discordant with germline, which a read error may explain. CDR3 region: CANGAMLF. DNA of the CDR3: TGTGCCAACGGGGCCATGTTGTTT. J is TRBJ2-3 and V is TRBV7-9; perhaps D is TRBD1 or TRBD2 (5 bases each). In germline, CDR1 is SEHNR, CDR2 FQNEAQ (reference sequence). The CDR3 has 8 residues.

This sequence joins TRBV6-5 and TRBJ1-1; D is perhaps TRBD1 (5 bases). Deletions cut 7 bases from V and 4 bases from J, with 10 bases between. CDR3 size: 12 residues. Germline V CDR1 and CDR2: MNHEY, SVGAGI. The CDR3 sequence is CASITGLTEAFF. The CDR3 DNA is TGTGCCAGCATAACGGGGCTCACTGAAGCTTTCTTT.

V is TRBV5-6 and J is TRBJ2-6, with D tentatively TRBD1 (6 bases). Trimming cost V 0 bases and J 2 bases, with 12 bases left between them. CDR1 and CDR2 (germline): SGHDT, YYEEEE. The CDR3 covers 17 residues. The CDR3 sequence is CASSLEQGVAGANVLTF. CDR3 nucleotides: TGTGCCAGCAGCTTGGAACAGGGAGTTGCTGGGGCCAACGTCCTGACTTTC.

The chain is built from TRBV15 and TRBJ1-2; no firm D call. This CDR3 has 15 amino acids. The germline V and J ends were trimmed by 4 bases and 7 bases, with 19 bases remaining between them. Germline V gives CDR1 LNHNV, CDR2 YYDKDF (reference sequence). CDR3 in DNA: TGTGCCACCAGCATTGGGGTACCCAATTTGCGTGGCTACACCTTC. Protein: CATSIGVPNLRGYTF.

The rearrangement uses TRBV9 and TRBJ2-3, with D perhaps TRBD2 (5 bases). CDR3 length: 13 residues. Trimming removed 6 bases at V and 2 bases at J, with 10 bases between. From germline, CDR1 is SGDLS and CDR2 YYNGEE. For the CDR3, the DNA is TGTGCCAGCAATGAGGGAAACACAGATACGCAGTATTTT. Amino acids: CASNEGNTDTQYF.

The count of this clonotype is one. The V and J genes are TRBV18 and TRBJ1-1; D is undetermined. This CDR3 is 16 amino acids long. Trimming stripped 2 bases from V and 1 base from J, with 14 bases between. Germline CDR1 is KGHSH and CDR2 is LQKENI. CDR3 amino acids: CASSPSDEAPNTEAFF. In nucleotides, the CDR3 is TGTGCCAGCTCACCATCTGACGAAGCCCCGAACACTGAAGCTTTCTTT.

The CDR3 DNA reads TGCAGTGCTCCGAGAGGGGTCTACGAGCAGTACTTC. It codes for CSAPRGVYEQYF. V is TRBV20-1 and J is TRBJ2-7; the D call may be TRBD1 or TRBD2 (5 bases each). CDR3 length equals 12 residues. The germline V and J ends were trimmed by 5 bases and 3 bases, with 11 bases remaining between them. CDR1 is DFQATT and CDR2 is SNEGSKA in the germline V gene (reference sequence).

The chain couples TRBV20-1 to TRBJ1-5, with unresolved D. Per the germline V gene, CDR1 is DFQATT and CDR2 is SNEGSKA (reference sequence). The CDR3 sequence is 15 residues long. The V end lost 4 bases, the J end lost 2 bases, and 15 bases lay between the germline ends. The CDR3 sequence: CSANERELGNQPQHF. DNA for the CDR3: TGCAGTGCTAACGAGCGGGAACTAGGCAATCAGCCCCAGCATTTT.

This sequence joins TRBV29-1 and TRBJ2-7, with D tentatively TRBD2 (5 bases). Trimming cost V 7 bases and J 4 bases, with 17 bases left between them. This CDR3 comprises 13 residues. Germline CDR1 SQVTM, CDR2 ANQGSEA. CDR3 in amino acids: CSATGDGWYEQYF. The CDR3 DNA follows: TGCAGCGCCACCGGGGATGGATGGTACGAGCAGTACTTC.

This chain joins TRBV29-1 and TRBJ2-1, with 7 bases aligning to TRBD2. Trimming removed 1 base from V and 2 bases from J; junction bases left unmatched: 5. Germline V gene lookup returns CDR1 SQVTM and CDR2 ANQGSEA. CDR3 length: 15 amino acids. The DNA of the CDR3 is TGCAGCGTTGAAGGGGGGGGTTCGACCTACAATGAGCAGTTCTTC. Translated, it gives CSVEGGGSTYNEQFF.